This TCR beta chain is drawn from a study of CDR3 diversity in severe acne. MiXCR was run by TCRdb on the PCR reads, yielding one entry per CDR3 protein. The sample contains around 83,000 distinct CDR3 sequences, approximately 49% of which appear only once. Comment on this clonotype: The junction departs from the called germline gene at one end, perhaps through a read error.

Germline lookup yields CDR1 MGHRA and CDR2 YSYEKL. The CDR3 is made up of 16 amino acids. J is TRBJ2-1 and V is TRBV4-1; no clear D. Sequenced material: blood. This receptor was obtained from a male donor with severe acne vulgaris. CDR3 sequence reads: CASSQLAPSSYDEQSF. CDR3 coding DNA: TGCGCCAGCAGCCAACTGGCGCCGAGCTCCTACGATGAGCAGTCCTTC.